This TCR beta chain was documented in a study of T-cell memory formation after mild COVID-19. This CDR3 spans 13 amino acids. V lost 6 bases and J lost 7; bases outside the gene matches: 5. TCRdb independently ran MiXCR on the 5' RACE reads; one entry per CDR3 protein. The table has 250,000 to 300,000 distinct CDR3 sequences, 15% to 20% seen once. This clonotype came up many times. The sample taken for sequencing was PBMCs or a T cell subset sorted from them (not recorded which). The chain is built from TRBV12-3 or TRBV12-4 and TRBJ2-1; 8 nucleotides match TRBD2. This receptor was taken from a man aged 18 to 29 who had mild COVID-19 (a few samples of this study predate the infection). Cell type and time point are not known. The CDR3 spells CASRWSGGNEQFF. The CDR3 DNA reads TGTGCCAGCAGATGGTCGGGGGGGAATGAGCAGTTCTTC.